The present T cell receptor (beta chain) was sequenced within a study of blood T cell repertoires in COVID-19. The table came from immunoSEQ multiplex PCR; TCRdb's copy has only in-frame clones and leaves some out. The table lists just under 35,000 clones, roughly nine tenths of them singletons. The trim removed 6 bases at V and 6 bases at J, leaving 7 bases unmatched. Germline assignment: CDR1 MDHEN and CDR2 SYDVKM. The CDR3 loop spans 14 amino acids. The sequenced sample was peripheral blood. The clonotype originates from a man aged 60 to 75 with active or convalescent COVID-19. This chain joins TRBV28 and TRBJ1-5; 8 nucleotides agree with TRBD1. Here the CDR3 DNA reads TGTGCCAGCAGGAAAGACAGGGGCGCTCAGCCCCAGCATTTT. Its translation is CASRKDRGAQPQHF.